These 24 T cell receptor beta chains were all obtained from the same sample, sequenced in a study of vaccination and CD4 T cells after COVID-19. Indicated treatment: roughly 10-day PBMC culture with coronavirus spike peptide pools or control peptides (ViraFEST assay). The Oncomine TCR Beta short-read assay was what sequenced the DNA obtained from cultured CD4+ T cells. MiXCR, applied by TCRdb to the PCR reads, yields one record per CDR3 protein. The sample yields some 15,000 distinct CDR3 sequences, 52% seen once. Which antigens these TCRs recognize remains unknown. The specimen sequenced was CD4+ T cells from blood, cultured in vitro. The receptors originated from a human donor who had recovered from COVID-19.

The chain is built from TRBV12-3 or TRBV12-4 and TRBJ1-5, with D maybe TRBD1 (6 bases). The CDR3 runs to 14 residues. Trimming pared 3 bases from V and 4 bases from J, leaving 10 bases between. CDR3 sequence reads: CASSFQGNNQPQHF. CDR3 DNA sequence: TGTGCCAGCAGTTTTCAGGGGAATAATCAGCCCCAGCATTTT.

The rearrangement uses TRBV10-1 and TRBJ2-7, with 8 bases aligning to TRBD1. From germline, CDR1 is WNHNN and CDR2 SYGVQD (reference sequence). The CDR3 has 14 residues. V lost 6 bases to trimming and J lost 4 bases; unmatched junction nucleotides: 8. DNA of the CDR3: TGCGCCAGCAGACCCCCCGGACAGGGTTACGAGCAGTACTTC. This translates into CASRPPGQGYEQYF.

By share of the sample, this clonotype is large (0.1 to 1%). This chain connects TRBV7-9 to TRBJ2-4; 10 bases align to TRBD2. The CDR3 covers 16 residues. J gave up 6 bases and V 5 bases, and 10 bases lay outside the gene matches. The germline V gene encodes CDR1 SEHNR and CDR2 FQNEAQ (reference sequence). The CDR3 here is CASSQGFTSGANIQYF. The CDR3 coding sequence is TGTGCCAGCAGCCAAGGCTTCACTAGCGGGGCAAACATTCAGTACTTC. The variable domain in full, completed from reference TRBV7-9 and TRBJ2-4, reads DTGVSQNPRHKITKRGQNVTFRCDPISEHNRLYWYRQTLGQGPEFLTYFQNEAQLEKSRLLSDRFSAERPKGSFSTLEIQRTEQGDSAMYLCASSQGFTSGANIQYFGAGTRLSVL.

This chain links TRBV5-1 with TRBJ1-6; no definite D call. CDR1 and CDR2 from the germline V gene are SGHRS and YFSETQ. The V and J ends lost 0 bases and 7 bases respectively, with 8 bases between them. The CDR3 covers 14 residues. CDR3 loop: CASSLEARNSPLHF. The CDR3 DNA reads as TGCGCCAGCAGCTTGGAGGCCAGGAATTCACCCCTCCACTTT.

The chain joins TRBV4-2 to TRBJ1-5, with TRBD1 matching 10 bases. Germline V gives CDR1 LGHNA, CDR2 YNFKEQ. This CDR3 has 14 amino acids. The J segment lost 6 bases and the V segment lost 4 bases, leaving 3 bases of the junction unmatched. The chain's CDR3 is CASSPDRGVQPQHF. The CDR3 bases are TGTGCCAGCAGCCCGGACAGGGGGGTTCAGCCCCAGCATTTT.

The V gene is TRBV15, the J gene TRBJ1-2; D may be TRBD1 (5 bases). CDR1 and CDR2 (germline): LNHNV, YYDKDF (reference sequence). The ends were cut back, 5 bases at V and 0 bases at J, with 7 bases in the middle. The CDR3 covers 13 residues. Here the CDR3 reads CATSGGTNYGYTF. CDR3 nucleotides: TGTGCCACCAGCGGGGGTACTAACTATGGCTACACCTTC.

This sequence joins TRBV7-3 and TRBJ2-5; D unresolved. Germline assignment: CDR1 SGHTA and CDR2 FQGTGA. The V and J ends lost 0 bases and 5 bases respectively, with 13 bases between them. The CDR3 has 15 amino acids. CDR3 bases: TGTGCCAGCAGCTTAACTCCCTCGAACCGTGAGACCCAGTACTTC. This sequence encodes CASSLTPSNRETQYF.

The rearrangement uses TRBV7-2 and TRBJ2-2, with 7 nucleotides matching TRBD1. Per germline, CDR1 SGHTA and CDR2 FQGNSA. This CDR3 spans 15 amino acids. The J segment lost 5 bases and the V segment lost 0 bases, leaving 3 bases of the junction unmatched. CDR3 nucleotides: TGTGCCAGCAGCTTAGCCCAGGGGGAGACCGGGGAGCTGTTTTTT. Translated, it gives CASSLAQGETGELFF.

This clonotype was found a few times. The chain is built from TRBV24-1 and TRBJ2-3, with D tentatively TRBD2 (6 bases). The CDR3 is 14 amino acids. From germline, CDR1 is KGHDR and CDR2 SFDVKD. The germline V and J ends were trimmed by 5 bases and 0 bases, with 8 bases remaining between them. The CDR3 sequence: CATSGRGSTDTQYF. CDR3 in DNA: TGTGCCACCAGTGGGAGGGGTAGCACAGATACGCAGTATTTT.

This clonotype has just a few counts. The chain links TRBV6-5 to TRBJ1-2; TRBD1 matches 8 bases. From germline, CDR1 is MNHEY and CDR2 SVGAGI. The J segment lost 3 bases and the V segment lost 0 bases, leaving 3 bases of the junction unmatched. This CDR3 has 15 residues. The CDR3 spells CASSYSGQGHYGYTF. The CDR3, as DNA: TGTGCCAGCAGTTACTCCGGACAGGGACACTATGGCTACACCTTC.

V gene TRBV12-3 or TRBV12-4 combines with J gene TRBJ2-5; perhaps D is TRBD1 or TRBD2 (5 bases each). Trimming took off 4 bases at V and 5 bases at J, with 8 bases between the two ends. This CDR3 is 12 amino acids long. CDR3 protein: CASSWGYETQYF. In DNA form, the CDR3 reads TGTGCCAGCAGTTGGGGGTATGAGACCCAGTACTTC.

The V gene is TRBV6-5, the J gene TRBJ1-1; a possible D gene is TRBD1 (5 bases). The CDR3 has 16 amino acids. CDR1 is MNHEY and CDR2 is SVGAGI in the germline V gene. V dropped 0 bases and J dropped 3 bases, with 14 bases sitting between them. The CDR3 sequence: CASSYSSAAGDTEAFF. CDR3 DNA: TGTGCCAGCAGTTACTCTTCCGCGGCGGGGGACACTGAAGCTTTCTTT.

The chain is built from TRBV6-2 or TRBV6-3 and TRBJ1-2; maybe TRBD1 (5 bases). V was clipped by 6 bases and J by 6 bases, with 14 bases between them. The germline gives CDR1 MNHEY, CDR2 SVGEGT. The CDR3 has 13 residues. CDR3 DNA sequence: TGTGCCAGCAGGCGACATCAGGGAAATGGCTACACCTTC. It translates to CASRRHQGNGYTF.

The rearrangement links TRBV19 to TRBJ1-1; 8 nucleotides line up with TRBD1. Germline V lookup: CDR1 LNHDA, CDR2 SQIVND (reference sequence). This CDR3 spans 15 amino acids. Unmatched junction bases numbered 11, after V lost 5 bases and J lost 6 bases. The CDR3 DNA reads TGTGCCAGTAGTCCGAGACAGGGGTGGATGTCTGAAGCTTTCTTT. Its protein is CASSPRQGWMSEAFF. Based on the CDR3 plus reference TRBV19 and TRBJ1-1, the full variable domain is DGGITQSPKYLFRKEGQNVTLSCEQNLNHDAMYWYRQDPGQGLRLIYYSQIVNDFQKGDIAEGYSVSREKKESFPLTVTSAQKNPTAFYLCASSPRQGWMSEAFFGQGTRLTVV.

V and J are TRBV11-2 and TRBJ2-7, with 10 positions matching TRBD2. V trimming: 4 bases; J trimming: 3 bases; junction bases outside the gene matches: 9. This CDR3 region has 16 residues. The germline V gene encodes CDR1 SGHAT and CDR2 FQNNGV. The CDR3 bases are TGTGCCAGCAGCTCCCGACCGGGACTAGCGAACTACGAGCAGTACTTC. Its translation: CASSSRPGLANYEQYF.

The rearrangement uses TRBV7-6 and TRBJ2-7; D perhaps matches TRBD2 (6 bases). CDR1 SGHVS and CDR2 FNYEAQ come from the germline V gene. The CDR3 has 18 residues. V lost 2 bases and J lost 7, with 27 bases in between. The CDR3 DNA is TGTGCCAGCAGCTTACTTCACCTTGTCGGGACTCCTCTCGGGGAGCAGTACTTC. Its translation: CASSLLHLVGTPLGEQYF.

This chain connects TRBV6-2 or TRBV6-3 to TRBJ1-1; D remains ambiguous. V was cut by 3 bases and J by 3 bases, with 11 bases left in between. Germline loops: CDR1 MNHEY, CDR2 SVGEGT. The CDR3 sequence is 14 residues long. CDR3 region: CASSYQDGYTEAFF. The CDR3 DNA follows: TGTGCCAGCAGTTATCAGGACGGTTACACTGAAGCTTTCTTT.

The chain links TRBV11-3 to TRBJ2-1; D remains ambiguous. This CDR3 contains 16 residues. Per the germline V gene, CDR1 is SGHNT and CDR2 is YENEEA. Trimming pared 6 bases from V and 0 bases from J, leaving 15 bases between. The DNA for the CDR3 is TGTGCCAGCAGATCTCGGCCGGCTAGCTCCTACAATGAGCAGTTCTTC. Translated, it gives CASRSRPASSYNEQFF.

The chain recombines TRBV7-2 with TRBJ1-2, with unresolved D. The CDR3 contains 12 residues. V was pared by 5 bases and J by 7 bases, with 11 bases between. Looked up from germline, CDR1 is SGHTA and CDR2 is FQGNSA. The CDR3 bases are TGTGCCAGCAGCGCGGGCGGGGTTGGCTACACCTTC. This sequence encodes CASSAGGVGYTF.

In DNA form, the CDR3 reads TGCACCAGCAGCCAAGATTTGGGGGCAGGAGAGACCCAGTACTTC. This gives the protein CTSSQDLGAGETQYF. The gene calls are TRBV1 and TRBJ2-5; the table gives TRBD1 as D, unverified against the DNA. TRBV1 is listed as a pseudogene. The CDR3 is made up of 15 amino acids.

About this clonotype itself: This CDR3 is missing its conserved last phenylalanine or tryptophan, likely due to a read error. The chain uses TRBV7-9 and TRBJ1-2, with TRBD1 identical over 10 bases. This CDR3 is 14 amino acids long. Germline V CDR1 and CDR2: SEHNR, FQNEAQ (reference sequence). V shed 5 bases, J shed 6 bases, and the junction held 6 bases outside the gene matches. The CDR3 coding sequence is TGTGCCAGCAGCCAGGGACAGGGGAGCCATGGCTACACCTCC. Amino acid sequence: CASSQGQGSHGYTS.

The chain carries TRBV27 and TRBJ1-2, with TRBD1 matching over 8 bases. Germline assignment: CDR1 MNHEY and CDR2 SMNVEV (reference sequence). V lost 4 bases to trimming and J lost 5 bases; unmatched junction nucleotides: 12. The CDR3 is made up of 16 amino acids. This CDR3 is CASSSLRQGAFYGYTF. The CDR3 nucleotides are TGTGCCAGCAGTTCACTTAGGCAGGGGGCTTTTTATGGCTACACCTTC.

The chain couples TRBV12-3 or TRBV12-4 to TRBJ1-5, with a possible D match to TRBD1 (6 bases). The V and J ends lost 6 bases and 5 bases respectively, with 17 bases between them. This CDR3 is built from 15 residues. The CDR3 sequence: CASRLGTPADQPQHF. CDR3 sequence (DNA): TGTGCCAGCAGACTTGGGACACCGGCGGATCAGCCCCAGCATTTT.

This sequence joins TRBV28 and TRBJ2-6; 8 nucleotides match TRBD1. The junction had 10 bases not matched to a gene; V was cut back by 6 bases and J by 3 bases. The length of the CDR3 is 17 residues. CDR1 is MDHEN, CDR2 SYDVKM, per germline. The DNA for the CDR3 is TGTGCCAGCAGGGCCGGACAGGGACGAGTTGGGGCCAACGTCCTGACTTTC. Encoded protein: CASRAGQGRVGANVLTF.